These T cell receptor beta chains were read from a single sample in a study. Each CDR3 protein is one row after TCRdb ran MiXCR on the reads. Of about 7,100 distinct CDR3 sequences listed, 30% to 35% are singletons. The sequencing sample was made of blood. The receptors were sampled from a human donor. Each CDR3 is given with its conserved first and last residue. The D gene is left open where the match is weak. A row's size may be missing; if present it is once, few, many or a size class.

j_gene: TRBJ1-5
v_gene: TRBV29-1
abundance: -
d_gene: -
CDR3aa: CSVEVEDGGAGQPQHF
CDR3nt: TGCAGCGTTGAAGTAGAAGATGGGGGTGCCGGTCAGCCCCAGCATTTT

j_gene: TRBJ1-5
v_gene: TRBV6-2/TRBV6-3
abundance: -
d_gene: -
CDR3aa: CASSYSISHSPQHF
CDR3nt: TGTGCCAGCAGTTACTCAATTTCCCACTCGCCCCAGCATTTT

j_gene: TRBJ2-7
v_gene: TRBV18
abundance: many
d_gene: TRBD2
CDR3aa: CASSATAGGLYEQYF
CDR3nt: TGTGCCAGCTCCGCGACAGCGGGAGGACTCTACGAGCAGTACTTC

j_gene: TRBJ2-3
v_gene: TRBV15
abundance: -
d_gene: -
CDR3aa: CATRSGDTQYF
CDR3nt: TGTGCCACCAGAAGCGGAGATACGCAGTATTTT

j_gene: TRBJ2-4
v_gene: TRBV30
abundance: -
d_gene: -
CDR3aa: CAWSARDIQYF
CDR3nt: TGTGCCTGGAGTGCCAGGGACATTCAGTACTTC

j_gene: TRBJ1-5
v_gene: TRBV30
abundance: few
d_gene: -
CDR3aa: CACNPKQYSNQPQHF
CDR3nt: TGTGCCTGCAACCCGAAGCAATATAGCAATCAGCCCCAGCATTTT

j_gene: TRBJ2-5
v_gene: TRBV18
abundance: medium-sized
d_gene: TRBD1
CDR3aa: CASSQGAGQETQYF
CDR3nt: TGTGCCAGCTCACAGGGGGCTGGCCAAGAGACCCAGTACTTC

j_gene: TRBJ2-7
v_gene: TRBV30
abundance: once
d_gene: -
CDR3aa: CAWSSSSISGAMEGDDEQYF
CDR3nt: TGTGCCTGGAGCAGCAGTTCGATAAGCGGCGCCATGGAGGGAGACGACGAGCAGTACTTC

j_gene: TRBJ2-1
v_gene: TRBV4-2
abundance: medium-sized
d_gene: -
CDR3aa: CASSPDLDSNGANEQFF
CDR3nt: TGTGCCAGCAGCCCAGATCTGGACTCGAACGGGGCCAATGAGCAGTTCTTC

j_gene: TRBJ2-7
v_gene: TRBV18
abundance: many
d_gene: -
CDR3aa: CASSPRGDWLYEQYF
CDR3nt: TGTGCCAGCTCACCGAGGGGGGACTGGCTCTACGAGCAGTACTTC

j_gene: TRBJ2-5
v_gene: TRBV18
abundance: medium-sized
d_gene: -
CDR3aa: CASSPVGSEETQYF
CDR3nt: TGTGCCAGCTCACCAGTAGGTTCAGAAGAGACCCAGTACTTC

j_gene: TRBJ1-2
v_gene: TRBV30
abundance: medium-sized
d_gene: -
CDR3aa: CAWSTRTDIYGYTF
CDR3nt: TGTGCCTGGAGTACTCGAACGGACATCTATGGCTACACCTTC

j_gene: TRBJ1-4
v_gene: TRBV29-1
abundance: large
d_gene: -
CDR3aa: CSVSQGGSEKLFF
CDR3nt: TGCAGCGTCTCACAAGGAGGTAGTGAAAAACTGTTTTTT

j_gene: TRBJ1-1
v_gene: TRBV7-6
abundance: medium-sized
d_gene: -
CDR3aa: CASAQPGNTEAFF
CDR3nt: TGTGCCAGCGCCCAGCCAGGGAACACTGAAGCTTTCTTT

j_gene: TRBJ1-2
v_gene: TRBV29-1
abundance: many
d_gene: TRBD1
CDR3aa: CSAELDRGNYGYTF
CDR3nt: TGCAGCGCCGAGCTGGACAGGGGTAACTATGGCTACACCTTC

j_gene: TRBJ2-6
v_gene: TRBV20-1
abundance: medium-sized
d_gene: TRBD2
CDR3aa: CSAPTGGSGANVLTF
CDR3nt: TGCAGTGCCCCAACGGGGGGCTCTGGGGCCAACGTCCTGACTTTC

j_gene: TRBJ1-5
v_gene: TRBV4-2
abundance: -
d_gene: TRBD1
CDR3aa: CASSQDYGQAGQPQHF
CDR3nt: TGTGCCAGCAGCCAAGATTATGGACAGGCGGGGCAGCCCCAGCATTTT

j_gene: TRBJ1-1
v_gene: TRBV29-1
abundance: -
d_gene: -
CDR3aa: CSGGDGLNTEAFF
CDR3nt: TGCAGCGGGGGGGACGGTCTAAACACTGAAGCTTTCTTT

j_gene: TRBJ1-1
v_gene: TRBV4-2
abundance: -
d_gene: -
CDR3aa: CASSQTGDRNTEAFF
CDR3nt: TGTGCCAGCAGCCAAACGGGAGACAGGAACACTGAAGCTTTCTTT

j_gene: TRBJ2-3
v_gene: TRBV29-1
abundance: medium-sized
d_gene: -
CDR3aa: CSVARGLDTQYF
CDR3nt: TGCAGCGTTGCACGGGGATTGGATACGCAGTATTTT

j_gene: TRBJ2-7
v_gene: TRBV7-3
abundance: medium-sized
d_gene: -
CDR3aa: CASSLVLRTQWDYEQYF
CDR3nt: TGTGCCAGCAGCTTAGTGTTGCGGACACAGTGGGATTACGAGCAGTACTTC

j_gene: TRBJ1-3
v_gene: TRBV4-2
abundance: medium-sized
d_gene: -
CDR3aa: CASSQEDRAGNTIYF
CDR3nt: TGTGCCAGCAGCCAAGAGGACAGAGCTGGAAACACCATATATTTT

j_gene: TRBJ2-1
v_gene: TRBV20-1
abundance: -
d_gene: -
CDR3aa: CSAVHTSRTNFNEQFF
CDR3nt: TGCAGTGCTGTGCACACTAGCCGGACTAACTTCAATGAGCAGTTCTTC

j_gene: TRBJ2-3
v_gene: TRBV29-1
abundance: medium-sized
d_gene: -
CDR3aa: CSVEGERNTDTQYF
CDR3nt: TGCAGCGTCGAAGGGGAGAGGAACACAGATACGCAGTATTTT

j_gene: TRBJ1-5
v_gene: TRBV12-3/TRBV12-4
abundance: -
d_gene: TRBD1
CDR3aa: CASSLEGQQRF
CDR3nt: TGTGCCAGCAGTCTCGAGGGACAGCAGCGTTTT

j_gene: TRBJ2-3
v_gene: TRBV20-1
abundance: medium-sized
d_gene: -
CDR3aa: CSARAWSPLADTQYF
CDR3nt: TGCAGTGCTAGAGCCTGGTCCCCTCTTGCAGATACGCAGTATTTT

j_gene: TRBJ2-3
v_gene: TRBV29-1
abundance: medium-sized
d_gene: -
CDR3aa: CSVGEGPDTQYF
CDR3nt: TGCAGCGTGGGAGAGGGACCCGATACGCAGTATTTT

j_gene: TRBJ1-1
v_gene: TRBV29-1
abundance: many
d_gene: -
CDR3aa: CSVPPGGENTLNTEAFF
CDR3nt: TGCAGCGTTCCCCCCGGTGGGGAAAACACCTTGAACACTGAAGCTTTCTTT

j_gene: TRBJ2-1
v_gene: TRBV20-1
abundance: -
d_gene: -
CDR3aa: CSARGHYSYNEQFF
CDR3nt: TGCAGTGCCAGGGGCCATTATTCCTACAATGAGCAGTTCTTC

j_gene: TRBJ2-1
v_gene: TRBV29-1
abundance: medium-sized
d_gene: -
CDR3aa: CSVEQTVHNEQFF
CDR3nt: TGCAGCGTTGAACAAACGGTCCACAATGAGCAGTTCTTC

j_gene: TRBJ1-1
v_gene: TRBV29-1
abundance: -
d_gene: -
CDR3aa: CSVDYTLMGVEAFF
CDR3nt: TGCAGCGTTGACTATACGTTAATGGGCGTTGAAGCTTTCTTT

j_gene: TRBJ1-2
v_gene: TRBV29-1
abundance: medium-sized
d_gene: -
CDR3aa: CSARDPLNYGYTF
CDR3nt: TGCAGCGCCCGCGATCCGTTAAACTATGGCTACACCTTC

j_gene: TRBJ2-7
v_gene: TRBV4-2
abundance: many
d_gene: TRBD2
CDR3aa: CASSQDSFIAGESSYEQYF
CDR3nt: TGTGCCAGCAGCCAAGACTCGTTTATAGCGGGGGAGAGCTCCTACGAGCAGTACTTC

j_gene: TRBJ1-1
v_gene: TRBV30
abundance: few
d_gene: -
CDR3aa: CAMEGYTEAFF
CDR3nt: TGTGCCATGGAGGGGTACACTGAAGCTTTCTTT

j_gene: TRBJ2-1
v_gene: TRBV4-2
abundance: few
d_gene: TRBD2
CDR3aa: CASSQNPNSGRLPYNEQFF
CDR3nt: TGTGCCAGCAGCCAAAACCCCAATAGCGGGAGGCTTCCCTACAATGAGCAGTTCTTC